The source of this T cell receptor beta chain is a study of cytomegalovirus exposure and HLA in healthy donors. In the study overall: Of all 400 or so donors who were genotyped, roughly 83% belonged to the Caucasian-associated ancestry cluster.

Vbeta (60) and Jbeta (13) primers were used in the PCR. Clones were read by immunoSEQ multiplex PCR, and TCRdb kept only the in-frame ones, dropping some. The table records roughly 92,000 clones, 7.6% of them present only once. The CDR3 sequence is 13 residues long. The germline CDR1 and CDR2 sequences are SGHRS and YFSETQ. V shed 1 base and J shed 9 bases, with 11 bases lying between them. Sequencing was performed on PBMCs. The J gene is TRBJ2-1, the V gene TRBV5-1, with D maybe TRBD1 (5 bases). The clonotype was recovered from a man between 50 and 59 years old in good health and CMV-seronegative. The CDR3 region is CASSLRGISEQFF. The CDR3 region has the DNA TGCGCCAGCAGCTTGAGGGGTATCAGTGAGCAGTTCTTC.